The T cell receptor beta chain described here comes from a study of neurological immune-mediated disorders. Each CDR3 protein gets one entry after TCRdb re-called the 5' RACE reads with MiXCR. The sample consists of about 45,000 distinct CDR3 sequences, 13% of them appearing once. This clonotype occurred many times. Time point in this sample: longitudinal time-point 3. The CDR3 has 13 residues. Germline CDR1 SGHTS, CDR2 YDEGEE. Trimming shortened V by 4 bases and J by 1 base, and 8 bases separated the two germline ends. What was sequenced was PBMCs. This chain joins TRBV5-8 and TRBJ1-1, with D tentatively TRBD1 (6 bases). The TCR comes from a man aged 30 to 39 in good health. CDR3 nucleotides: TGTGCCAGCAGCAAGGGGGGGAACACTGAAGCTTTCTTT. Translation: CASSKGGNTEAFF.